The clone carrying this T cell receptor (beta chain) was detected many times. The antigen remains unidentified. The sample comes from a study of T cells in Graves' hyperthyroidism and ophthalmopathy. On the study more broadly: Before any treatment, at initial diagnosis, peripheral blood was collected. Study-level points and caveats: Ophthalmopathy, as predicted by the model, came a median 6.5 months after the prediction.

Regions amplified from RNA transcripts were the TCR beta CDR3 regions. In the first-round RT-PCR of the TCR CDR3, the HTBI primer set was used. TCRdb ran MiXCR on the multiplex PCR reads and lists one entry per CDR3 protein. Of 380,000 or so distinct CDR3 sequences listed, roughly 13% are singletons. Newly diagnosed hyperthyroidism patients aged 18 to 65 years had disease lasting under 2 months. The CDR3 runs to 14 residues. Trimming at V came to 6 bases and at J to 3 bases, leaving 8 bases not matched to a gene. The germline V gene has CDR1 MNHNS and CDR2 SASEGT. The sequence was collected from a woman between 25 and 40 years old with Graves' hyperthyroidism. Sequencing was performed on blood. The J gene is TRBJ2-7, the V gene TRBV6-1; 7 bases are shared with TRBD1. CDR3 protein: CASSLTWDSYEQYF. Here the CDR3 DNA reads TGTGCCAGCAGCCTGACATGGGACAGCTACGAGCAGTACTTC.